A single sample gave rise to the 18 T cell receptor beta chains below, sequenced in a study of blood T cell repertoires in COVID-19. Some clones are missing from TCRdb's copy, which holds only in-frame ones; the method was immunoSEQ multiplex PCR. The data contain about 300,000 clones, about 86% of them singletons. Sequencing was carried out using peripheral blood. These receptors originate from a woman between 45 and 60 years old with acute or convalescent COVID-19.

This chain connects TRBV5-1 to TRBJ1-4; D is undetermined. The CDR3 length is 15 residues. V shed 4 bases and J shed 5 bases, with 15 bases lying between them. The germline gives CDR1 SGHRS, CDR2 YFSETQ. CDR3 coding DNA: TGCGCCAGCAGCCTGCTGACCGGGTCCAATGAAAAACTGTTTTTT. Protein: CASSLLTGSNEKLFF.

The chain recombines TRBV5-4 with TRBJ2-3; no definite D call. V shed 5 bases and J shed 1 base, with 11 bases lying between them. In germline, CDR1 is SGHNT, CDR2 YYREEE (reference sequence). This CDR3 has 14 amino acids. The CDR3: CASSPGTGTDTQYF. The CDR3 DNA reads TGTGCCAGCAGTCCCGGTACCGGCACAGATACGCAGTATTTT.

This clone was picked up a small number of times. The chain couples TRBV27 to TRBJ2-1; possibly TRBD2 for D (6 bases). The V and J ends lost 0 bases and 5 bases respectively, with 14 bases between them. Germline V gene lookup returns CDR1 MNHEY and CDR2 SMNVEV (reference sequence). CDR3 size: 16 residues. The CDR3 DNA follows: TGTGCCAGCAGTTTATCCCGACTAGTCGGAAACAATGAGCAGTTCTTC. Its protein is CASSLSRLVGNNEQFF.

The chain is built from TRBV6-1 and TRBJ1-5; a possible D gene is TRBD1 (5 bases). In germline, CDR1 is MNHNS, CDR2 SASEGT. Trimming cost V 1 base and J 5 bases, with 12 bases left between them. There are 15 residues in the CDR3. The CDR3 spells CASSEGSRDYQPQHF. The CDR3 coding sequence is TGTGCCAGCAGTGAAGGGAGCAGGGACTATCAGCCCCAGCATTTT.

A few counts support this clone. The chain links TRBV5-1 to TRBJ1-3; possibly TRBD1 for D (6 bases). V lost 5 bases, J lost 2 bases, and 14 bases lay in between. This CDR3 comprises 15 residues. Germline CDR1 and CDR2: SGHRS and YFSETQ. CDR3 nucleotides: TGCGCCAGCAGGTATACAGGGCAGCCTGGAAACACCATATATTTT. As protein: CASRYTGQPGNTIYF.

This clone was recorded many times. The CDR3 DNA reads TGTGCCAGCAGAGGGGACATCCGCTACGAGCAGTACGTC. This sequence encodes CASRGDIRYEQYV. The chain carries TRBV2 and TRBJ2-7, with a possible D match to TRBD1 (6 bases). Between the trimmed V and J ends, which lost 6 bases and 3 bases, there was a span of 12 bases. The CDR3 is 13 residues long. CDR1 and CDR2 (germline): SNHLY, FYNNEI.

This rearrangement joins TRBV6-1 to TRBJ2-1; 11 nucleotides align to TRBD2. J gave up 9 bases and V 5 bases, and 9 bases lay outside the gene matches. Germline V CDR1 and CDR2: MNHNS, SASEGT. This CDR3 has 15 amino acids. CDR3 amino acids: CASSRTTSGKGEQFF. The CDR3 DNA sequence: TGTGCCAGCAGTAGGACGACTAGCGGGAAAGGTGAGCAGTTCTTC.

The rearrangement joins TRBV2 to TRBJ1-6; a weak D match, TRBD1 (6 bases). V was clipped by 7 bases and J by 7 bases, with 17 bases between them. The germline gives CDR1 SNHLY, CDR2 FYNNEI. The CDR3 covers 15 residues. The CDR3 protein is CASTALGQTNSPLHF. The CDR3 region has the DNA TGTGCCAGCACTGCCCTTGGACAGACGAATTCACCCCTCCACTTT.

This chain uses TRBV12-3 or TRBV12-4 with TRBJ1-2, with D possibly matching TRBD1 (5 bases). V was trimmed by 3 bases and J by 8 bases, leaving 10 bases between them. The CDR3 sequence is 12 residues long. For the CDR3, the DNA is TGTGCCAGCAGTTTTGGAAGGGGCGGCTACACCTTC. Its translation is CASSFGRGGYTF.

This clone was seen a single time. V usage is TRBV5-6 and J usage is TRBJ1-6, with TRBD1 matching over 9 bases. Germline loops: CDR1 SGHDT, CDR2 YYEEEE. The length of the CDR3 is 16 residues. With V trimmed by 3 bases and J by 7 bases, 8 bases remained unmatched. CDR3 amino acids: CASSWGTGITNSPLHF. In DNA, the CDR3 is TGTGCCAGCAGCTGGGGGACAGGGATTACGAATTCACCCCTCCACTTT.

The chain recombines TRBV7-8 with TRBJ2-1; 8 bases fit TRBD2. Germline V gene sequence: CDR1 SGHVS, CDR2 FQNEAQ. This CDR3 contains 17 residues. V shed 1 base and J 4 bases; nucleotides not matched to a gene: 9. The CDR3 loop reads CASSLEAAAGEYNEQFF. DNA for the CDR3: TGTGCCAGCAGCTTAGAGGCGGCAGCGGGGGAGTACAATGAGCAGTTCTTC.

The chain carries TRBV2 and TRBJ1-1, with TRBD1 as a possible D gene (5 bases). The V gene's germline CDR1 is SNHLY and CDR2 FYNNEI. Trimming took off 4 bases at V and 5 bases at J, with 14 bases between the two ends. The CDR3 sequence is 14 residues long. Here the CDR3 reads CASSGPGGSTEAFF. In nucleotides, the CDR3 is TGTGCCAGCAGTGGGCCGGGGGGAAGTACTGAAGCTTTCTTT.

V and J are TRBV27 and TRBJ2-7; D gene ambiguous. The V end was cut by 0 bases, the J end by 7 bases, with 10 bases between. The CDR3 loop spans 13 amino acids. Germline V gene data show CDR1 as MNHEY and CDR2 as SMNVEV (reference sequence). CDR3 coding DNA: TGTGCCAGCAGTTTATCAGCCCCACTTGAGCAGTACTTC. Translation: CASSLSAPLEQYF.

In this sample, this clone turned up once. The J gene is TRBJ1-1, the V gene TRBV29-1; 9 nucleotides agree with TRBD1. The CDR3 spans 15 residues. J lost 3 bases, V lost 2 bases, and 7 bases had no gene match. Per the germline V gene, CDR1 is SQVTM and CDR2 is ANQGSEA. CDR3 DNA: TGCAGCGTTGAACCAGACAGGGGGTCCTACACTGAAGCTTTCTTT. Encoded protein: CSVEPDRGSYTEAFF.

CDR3 coding DNA: TGTGCCAGCAGCTTCGACGGCGGAGGCTATGGCTACACCTTC. Amino acid sequence: CASSFDGGGYGYTF. This chain links TRBV7-9 with TRBJ1-2, with D unresolved. With 3 bases removed from V and 4 bases from J, the gap between germline ends came to 12 bases. The germline V gene encodes CDR1 SEHNR and CDR2 FQNEAQ (reference sequence). The CDR3 extends over 14 amino acids. The full variable domain, in which reference TRBV7-9 and TRBJ1-2 provide the parts outside the CDR3, is DTGVSQNPRHKITKRGQNVTFRCDPISEHNRLYWYRQTLGQGPEFLTYFQNEAQLEKSRLLSDRFSAERPKGSFSTLEIQRTEQGDSAMYLCASSFDGGGYGYTFGSGTRLTVV.

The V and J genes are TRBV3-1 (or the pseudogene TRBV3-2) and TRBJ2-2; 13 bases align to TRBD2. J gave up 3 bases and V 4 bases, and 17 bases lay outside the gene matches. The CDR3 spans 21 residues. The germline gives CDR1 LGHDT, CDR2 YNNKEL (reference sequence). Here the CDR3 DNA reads TGTGCCAGCAGCCGCGTTCGCATGGAACTAGCGGGGGGGCAAGACACCGGGGAGCTGTTTTTT. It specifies CASSRVRMELAGGQDTGELFF.

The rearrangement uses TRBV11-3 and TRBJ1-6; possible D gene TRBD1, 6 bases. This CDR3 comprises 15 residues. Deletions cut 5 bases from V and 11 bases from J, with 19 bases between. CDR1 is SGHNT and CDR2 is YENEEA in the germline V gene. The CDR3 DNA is TGTGCCAGCAGCCCCCTCCACAGGGTAATTCCACCCCTCCACTTT. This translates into CASSPLHRVIPPLHF.

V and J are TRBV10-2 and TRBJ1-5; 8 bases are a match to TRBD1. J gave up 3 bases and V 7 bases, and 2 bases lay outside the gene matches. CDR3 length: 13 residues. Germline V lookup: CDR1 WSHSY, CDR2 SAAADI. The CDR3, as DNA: TGCGCCAGCATGCAGGGGGCCAATCAGCCCCAGCATTTT. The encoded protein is CASMQGANQPQHF.